The entry below describes one TCR beta chain. Its antigen remains unidentified. TCRdb reanalysed the 5' RACE reads using MiXCR and keeps one entry per CDR3 protein. The data contain roughly 190,000 distinct CDR3 sequences, 11% of them seen just once; the ten biggest clones take up 36%. This CDR3 spans 13 amino acids. Germline V gene lookup returns CDR1 LNHDA and CDR2 SQIVND (reference sequence). V was clipped by 5 bases and J by 3 bases, with 9 bases between them. The data originate from a study of T cells after yellow fever vaccination. Whole-study results and caveats: The presence of abundant clonotypes contaminating from the bulk population was possible in FACS-sorted repertoires. Post-booster reappearance was seen for most primary-vaccination clones (96% CD4, about 88% CD8). Peak timing came faster in the weaker secondary response, day 5 versus 15.

The sample in question was CD8+ T cells sorted from PBMCs, obtained 15 days after the yellow fever booster vaccination. This TCR was recovered from a man between 18 and 35 years old who received the YFV17D yellow fever vaccine. The V gene is TRBV19, the J gene TRBJ2-3; D is perhaps TRBD1 (5 bases). The CDR3 loop is CASSPRQTDTQYF. CDR3 coding DNA: TGTGCCAGTAGTCCAAGACAGACAGATACGCAGTATTTT. The full variable domain, rest sourced from reference TRBV19 and TRBJ2-3, is DGGITQSPKYLFRKEGQNVTLSCEQNLNHDAMYWYRQDPGQGLRLIYYSQIVNDFQKGDIAEGYSVSREKKESFPLTVTSAQKNPTAFYLCASSPRQTDTQYFGPGTRLTVL.